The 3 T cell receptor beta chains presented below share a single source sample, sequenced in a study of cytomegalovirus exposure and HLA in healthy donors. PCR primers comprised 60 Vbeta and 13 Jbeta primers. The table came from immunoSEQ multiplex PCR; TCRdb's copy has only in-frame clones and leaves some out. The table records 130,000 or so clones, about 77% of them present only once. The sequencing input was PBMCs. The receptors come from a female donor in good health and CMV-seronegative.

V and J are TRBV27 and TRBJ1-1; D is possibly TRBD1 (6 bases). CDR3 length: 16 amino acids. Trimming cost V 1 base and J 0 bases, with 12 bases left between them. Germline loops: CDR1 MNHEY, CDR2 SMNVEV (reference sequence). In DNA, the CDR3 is TGTGCCAGCAGTTTATGGGCAGGGGAAGTGAACACTGAAGCTTTCTTT. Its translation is CASSLWAGEVNTEAFF.

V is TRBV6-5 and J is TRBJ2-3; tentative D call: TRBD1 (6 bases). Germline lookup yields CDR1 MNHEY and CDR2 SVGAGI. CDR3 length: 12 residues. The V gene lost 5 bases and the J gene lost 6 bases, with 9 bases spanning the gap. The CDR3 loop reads CASSQGRDTQYF. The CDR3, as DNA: TGTGCCAGCAGTCAGGGGCGGGATACGCAGTATTTT.

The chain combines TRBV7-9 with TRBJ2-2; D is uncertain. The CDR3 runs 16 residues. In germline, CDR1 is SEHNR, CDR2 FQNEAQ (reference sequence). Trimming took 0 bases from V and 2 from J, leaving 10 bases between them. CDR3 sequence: CASSLAPLSNTGELFF. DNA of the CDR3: TGTGCCAGCAGCTTAGCTCCCTTGAGCAACACCGGGGAGCTGTTTTTT.